Included here is one T cell receptor (beta chain) sequence, with context. The clone's antigen remains unknown. Qualities for individual bases were not recorded, and no much larger clone is one base off. The CDR3 regions of human TCRbeta chains were analyzed by immunosequencing. As for how the authors treated the data: Repertoire TCRs were matched against a reference library of SARS-CoV-2-specific TCRs generated with the MIRA antigen-specificity platform. Breadth was defined as the fraction of unique TCRs that were SARS-CoV-2-associated, and depth was defined as the fraction of total T cells that were SARS-CoV-2-associated. Each spike-specific TCR was assigned to its reactive spike region and to a CD4 or CD8 class using the MIRA data. Log10-transformed breadth and depth values were compared by one-way ANOVA with Sidak's multiple comparisons tests. Drawn from immuneACCESS, this table holds only the in-frame rearrangements with V and J called that TCRdb kept. Clones are partly lost; checked studies trace under half to an unresolved V gene and leave the rest unexplained. D and trimming come from the DNA, and the V and J calls and clone size come from that table. The sample table records 98,000 or so clones; about 90% of these occur just once. Over 7.5% of the sample is held by the ten biggest clonotypes.

This sample was taken from a study of T cell responses to AZD1222 COVID-19 vaccine (dated by TCRdb to 2020 to 2022). About the study as a whole: AZD1222 recipients given second doses at about 4 weeks or at about 12 weeks were pooled, since spike-specific TCR depth and breadth were not found to differ between the two schedules. Trial participants were enrolled by age into subgroups of 18-55, 56-69 and 70-plus years, and about 150, 27 and 61 TCR-sequenced participants, respectively, were included in these subgroups. TCR sequencing was performed for 230 to 250 trial participants, of whom about 200 were given two doses of AZD1222 and approximately 26 were given two doses of MenACWY control vaccine. Here is what the overall study found, with its caveats: Conclusions about previously exposed vaccinees were limited because only six AZD1222 recipients were SARS-CoV-2 seropositive at baseline. After two AZD1222 doses, spike-specific TCR breadth and depth were significantly higher than at day 0 and than in MenACWY recipients. The 56-69-year group was small, and its depth increase did not reach significance, likely because of low power. No day 14 peak-response samples were available, so repertoires were characterized only after the peak T cell response. Reportedly, close to half of the unique spike-specific TCRs recognized epitopes lying outside the regions that are mutated in the B.1.351 and B.1.1.7 variants. Vaccine-associated CD4 TCRs spanned the whole spike protein, with dominant responses in regions 160-218 and 743-854. Participants were mostly white British, with more females than males. The authors suggested clonal diversity may have been underestimated.

This specimen's time point label, per the study, means: baseline before first vaccination. The vaccinee samples were drawn from two UK trials, COV001 and COV002, one of which was a single-blind randomized controlled phase 2/3 trial testing AZD1222 (ChAdOx1 nCoV-19) in healthy adults. For TCRbeta chain sequencing, PBMC samples from trial participants were taken at day 0 and at day 28 after the second dose. According to the germline V gene, CDR1 reads SGHVS and CDR2 reads FQNEAQ. Relative to germline, V is missing 2 bases and J is missing 6 bases, with 0 bases of the junction outside any gene match. From the cysteine up to the phenylalanine, the CDR3 has a length of 12 residues. Just CDR3 DNA is preserved here, 36 bases in frame from base 1.

The sequence is built from TRBV7-8 and TRBJ1-1; the central 7 bases match TRBD1. This TCR was sampled from an adult in good health. The specimen comprised peripheral blood, sampled on day 0 of AZD1222 vaccination. Here the CDR3 is given as CASSLRGPEAFF. The DNA is TGTGCCAGCAGCTTAAGGGGGCCTGAAGCTTTCTTT.